This T cell receptor (beta chain) was retrieved from a study of shared clonotypes between healthy human individuals. The protocol was immunoSEQ multiplex PCR, while the TCRdb copy is restricted to in-frame clones and leaves out a portion. The data hold about 770,000 clones, with 72% observed a single time. The V gene lost 6 bases and the J gene lost 2 bases, with 10 bases spanning the gap. Germline values: CDR1 MDHEN, CDR2 SYDVKM. This CDR3 has 13 amino acids. Sequenced material: memory CD4+ T cells sorted from blood. Noted subset: CD45RA-negative fraction. The receptor's source is a woman under 40 in good health. The gene calls are TRBV28 and TRBJ1-2, with a weak D call TRBD1 (5 bases). CDR3 in DNA: TGTGCCAGCAGAACGCCAGGGAACTATGGCTACACCTTC. As protein: CASRTPGNYGYTF.